Following are 3 T cell receptor beta chains from one sample sequenced in a study of control samples from healthy donors and cancer patients. TCRdb's table, derived via immunoSEQ multiplex PCR, lists solely in-frame clones and lacks some. The sample has some 410,000 clones, about 93% seen once; the top ten hold around 6.4%. The sequencing input was PBMCs. These receptors came from a man aged 35 to 55 with head and neck cancer.

This sequence joins TRBV28 and TRBJ2-2; D gene ambiguous. Germline-derived CDR1 and CDR2 are MDHEN and SYDVKM. Trimming pared 2 bases from V and 2 bases from J, leaving 3 bases between. The CDR3 spans 13 residues. As DNA, the CDR3 is TGTGCCAGCAGTTTAGTAAACACCGGGGAGCTGTTTTTT. This codes for CASSLVNTGELFF.

This chain joins TRBV4-3 and TRBJ2-1; no clear D. This CDR3 is 13 amino acids long. CDR1 and CDR2 (germline): LGHNA, YSLEER. Trimming took 5 bases from V and 2 from J, leaving 7 bases between them. DNA of the CDR3: TGCGCCAGCAGCGATGGGGCCTACAATGAGCAGTTCTTC. It encodes CASSDGAYNEQFF.

This clone showed up just once. The CDR3, as DNA: TGTGCCAGCAGCTCAGGAGGGACAGGGCATAATTCACCCCTCCACTTT. It encodes CASSSGGTGHNSPLHF. This chain connects TRBV5-4 to TRBJ1-6; 9 bases are a match to TRBD1. Germline loops: CDR1 SGHNT, CDR2 YYREEE (reference sequence). The ends lost 3 bases at V and 5 bases at J; junction bases unmatched: 6. The CDR3 runs 16 residues.